Below, 21 T cell receptor beta chains from the same sample are listed, as sequenced in a study of blood T cell repertoires in COVID-19. Some clones are missing from TCRdb's copy, which holds only in-frame ones; the method was immunoSEQ multiplex PCR. The sample includes about 360,000 clones, approximately 82% of them seen just once. Sequenced material: peripheral blood. Receptor source: a young man with active or convalescent COVID-19.

The chain carries TRBV27 and TRBJ2-4; D possibly corresponds to TRBD2 (6 bases). The germline V and J ends were trimmed by 2 bases and 9 bases, with 11 bases remaining between them. The V gene's germline CDR1 is MNHEY and CDR2 SMNVEV (reference sequence). This CDR3 comprises 13 residues. CDR3 region: CASSLKSRGIQYF. CDR3 sequence (DNA): TGTGCCAGCAGTTTAAAGTCGCGGGGCATTCAGTACTTC.

J is TRBJ1-1 and V is TRBV11-2; 8 nucleotides line up with TRBD1. Germline CDR1 and CDR2: SGHAT and FQNNGV. The CDR3 consists of 14 residues. After removal of 6 bases from V and 5 bases from J, the junction contained 8 bases not matched to a gene. Here the CDR3 DNA reads TGTGCCAGCAGAGCAACAGGGGGAAGGACTGAAGCTTTCTTT. Its translation: CASRATGGRTEAFF.

V is TRBV19 and J is TRBJ2-1, with 7 nucleotides matching TRBD1. CDR1 and CDR2 (germline): LNHDA, SQIVND (reference sequence). This CDR3 has 13 amino acids. Unmatched junction bases numbered 11, after V lost 10 bases and J lost 8 bases. The CDR3 is CATTRQGGDEQFF. CDR3 DNA: TGTGCCACAACGAGACAGGGCGGCGATGAGCAGTTCTTC.

The gene calls are TRBV30 and TRBJ1-6; D is perhaps TRBD1 (5 bases). V lost 0 bases, J lost 6 bases, and 12 bases lay in between. This CDR3 is built from 15 residues. The V gene's germline CDR1 is GTSNPN and CDR2 SVGIG (reference sequence). The CDR3 region is CAWSVQVGRNSPLHF. Here the CDR3 DNA reads TGTGCCTGGAGTGTACAGGTCGGGCGTAATTCACCCCTCCACTTT.

This chain connects TRBV30 to TRBJ2-2; TRBD2 matches at 9 bases. Germline CDR1 reads GTSNPN; CDR2 reads SVGIG (reference sequence). CDR3 size: 16 residues. V gave up 2 bases and J gave up 4 bases; unmatched junction bases: 8. The CDR3 nucleotides read TGTGCCTGGAGTTCAGGTAGCGGGAGAATCACCGGGGAGCTGTTTTTT. Translation gives CAWSSGSGRITGELFF.

The chain uses TRBV7-2 and TRBJ2-1, with 10 bases matching TRBD2. The J segment lost 9 bases and the V segment lost 2 bases, leaving 16 bases of the junction unmatched. Germline V gene lookup returns CDR1 SGHTA and CDR2 FQGNSA. CDR3 length: 18 residues. DNA for the CDR3: TGTGCCAGCAGCTTACGAGATCAAGGGGCTAGCGGGAGACTTGAGCAGTTCTTC. Protein product: CASSLRDQGASGRLEQFF.

The chain is built from TRBV15 and TRBJ2-7, with TRBD2 identical over 7 bases. This CDR3 has 15 amino acids. Germline V lookup: CDR1 LNHNV, CDR2 YYDKDF (reference sequence). V was clipped by 1 base and J by 5 bases; unmatched bases: 8. CDR3 amino acids: CATSRGGGGAHEQYF. The CDR3 DNA is TGTGCCACCAGCAGAGGTGGGGGGGGTGCCCACGAGCAGTACTTC.

V usage is TRBV21-1 and J usage is TRBJ2-6; TRBD2 is taken as the D call from the table, unchecked against the DNA. TRBV21-1 is assigned pseudogene status. The CDR3 extends over 18 amino acids. CDR3 nucleotide sequence: TGTGCCAGCAGCAATTGGGACTACTTTCCCTCTGGGGCCAACGTCCTGACTTTC. Protein product: CASSNWDYFPSGANVLTF.

The V gene is TRBV9, the J gene TRBJ2-1, with D possibly matching TRBD2 (6 bases). The CDR3 sequence is 19 residues long. Germline V gene data show CDR1 as SGDLS and CDR2 as YYNGEE. Trimming cost V 0 bases and J 0 bases, with 19 bases left between them. CDR3 DNA: TGTGCCAGCAGCGTAGAAAGAGCTAGCGCCTCAAGCTCCTACAATGAGCAGTTCTTC. Encoded protein: CASSVERASASSSYNEQFF. Based on the CDR3 plus reference TRBV9 and TRBJ2-1, the full variable domain is DSGVTQTPKHLITATGQRVTLRCSPRSGDLSVYWYQQSLDQGLQFLIQYYNGEERAKGNILERFSAQQFPDLHSELNLSSLELGDSALYFCASSVERASASSSYNEQFFGPGTRLTVL.

The rearrangement links TRBV28 to TRBJ1-2; 7 nucleotides align to TRBD1. The CDR3 totals 15 residues. Trimming at V came to 2 bases and at J to 2 bases, leaving 5 bases not matched to a gene. CDR1 and CDR2 from the germline V gene are MDHEN and SYDVKM. The CDR3 DNA sequence: TGTGCCAGCAGTTTAGGACAGGCCCGAAACTATGGCTACACCTTC. Its protein is CASSLGQARNYGYTF.

The chain carries TRBV9 and TRBJ2-3, with unresolved D. This CDR3 is 14 amino acids long. The germline V and J ends were trimmed by 0 bases and 0 bases, with 5 bases remaining between them. Germline V CDR1 and CDR2: SGDLS, YYNGEE. CDR3 bases: TGTGCCAGCAGCGTAGCCCTAAGCACAGATACGCAGTATTTT. It specifies CASSVALSTDTQYF.

The chain joins TRBV7-8 to TRBJ2-5, with no clear D. Trimming removed 4 bases at V and 4 bases at J, with 4 bases between. From germline, CDR1 is SGHVS and CDR2 FQNEAQ. The CDR3 covers 11 residues. CDR3 sequence: CASSSGETQYF. The CDR3 coding sequence is TGTGCCAGCAGCTCCGGAGAGACCCAGTACTTC.

The V gene is TRBV7-2, the J gene TRBJ2-7; D gene unclear. The CDR3 length is 15 residues. Germline assignment: CDR1 SGHTA and CDR2 FQGNSA. V lost 1 base to trimming and J lost 2 bases, with 12 bases between them. CDR3 coding DNA: TGTGCCAGCAGCTTAGGGCAGGCTTCTCCCTACGAGCAGTACTTC. Its protein is CASSLGQASPYEQYF.

The chain employs TRBV11-2 and TRBJ1-1; a possible D gene is TRBD1 (6 bases). The V end was cut by 5 bases, the J end by 3 bases, with 10 bases between. This CDR3 is built from 13 residues. CDR1 and CDR2 (germline): SGHAT, FQNNGV. The CDR3 DNA sequence: TGTGCCAGCAGCCCAAGGGGGTACACTGAAGCTTTCTTT. It encodes CASSPRGYTEAFF.

The chain uses TRBV18 and TRBJ1-5, with 10 bases matching TRBD1. The CDR3 spans 14 residues. From germline, CDR1 is KGHSH and CDR2 LQKENI. V gave up 5 bases and J gave up 4 bases; unmatched junction bases: 2. In nucleotides, the CDR3 is TGTGCCAGCTCAGCGGACAGGGGGAATCAGCCCCAGCATTTT. This sequence encodes CASSADRGNQPQHF.

This chain joins TRBV6-5 and TRBJ2-5, with a possible D match to TRBD2 (7 bases). V lost 2 bases, J lost 4 bases, and 14 bases lay in between. Germline loops: CDR1 MNHEY, CDR2 SVGAGI. This CDR3 has 15 residues. The DNA of the CDR3 is TGTGCCAGCAGTTACGGGGGGGCAGACGGAGAGACCCAGTACTTC. It encodes CASSYGGADGETQYF.

The J gene is TRBJ2-2, the V gene TRBV9; 7 nucleotides line up with TRBD2. CDR1 and CDR2 (germline): SGDLS, YYNGEE. Germline trimming cut 3 bases from V and 2 bases from J; bases unmatched to any gene: 13. CDR3 length: 18 amino acids. The CDR3 reads CASSGSLAELGNTGELFF. CDR3 coding DNA: TGTGCCAGCAGCGGGAGTCTAGCGGAGCTAGGTAACACCGGGGAGCTGTTTTTT.

The V call is TRBV7-8, the J call TRBJ2-1; D is perhaps TRBD1 (6 bases). The V gene's germline CDR1 is SGHVS and CDR2 FQNEAQ. The length of the CDR3 is 16 residues. With 5 bases removed from V and 0 bases from J, the gap between germline ends came to 14 bases. The CDR3 DNA reads as TGTGCCAGCAGCACTTACAGGGTGCCCTCCTACAATGAGCAGTTCTTC. Translating gives CASSTYRVPSYNEQFF. The full variable domain, rest sourced from reference TRBV7-8 and TRBJ2-1, is GAGVSQSPRYKVAKRGQDVALRCDPISGHVSLFWYQQALGQGPEFLTYFQNEAQLDKSGLPSDRFFAERPEGSVSTLKIQRTQQEDSAVYLCASSTYRVPSYNEQFFGPGTRLTVL.

As to this clone: Distinct nucleotide sequences in the sample also encode this CDR3. The chain couples TRBV9 to TRBJ2-3; D possibly corresponds to TRBD2 (6 bases). In germline, CDR1 is SGDLS, CDR2 YYNGEE. Trimming cost V 3 bases and J 0 bases, with 11 bases left between them. The CDR3 runs to 15 residues. The CDR3 DNA is TGTGCCAGCAGCGCCTTAGCGGCTAGCACAGATACGCAGTATTTT. Encoded protein: CASSALAASTDTQYF.

This rearrangement joins TRBV7-2 to TRBJ1-5; D is possibly TRBD1 (5 bases). CDR3 length equals 15 residues. V dropped 7 bases and J dropped 5 bases, with 18 bases sitting between them. CDR1 is SGHTA and CDR2 is FQGNSA in the germline V gene. In DNA form, the CDR3 reads TGTGCCAGCACCTTTGGTTCAGGGTCAGATCAGCCCCAGCATTTT. Amino acid sequence: CASTFGSGSDQPQHF.

The chain joins TRBV30 to TRBJ1-4; TRBD1 agrees at 10 bases. The CDR3 loop spans 15 amino acids. The ends lost 4 bases at V and 7 bases at J; junction bases unmatched: 9. Germline loops: CDR1 GTSNPN, CDR2 SVGIG (reference sequence). The CDR3 sequence is CAWNGGDRGVEKLFF. The CDR3 DNA follows: TGTGCCTGGAATGGAGGGGACAGGGGAGTTGAAAAACTGTTTTTT.